One sample yielded the 32 T cell receptor beta chains listed below, sequenced in a study of neurological immune-mediated disorders. TCRdb re-called the 5' RACE reads through MiXCR, storing one row per CDR3 protein. The top ten clones hold 6.9% of a sample with some 66,000 distinct CDR3 sequences, roughly 4.5% of them seen once. Material: PBMCs. The receptors come from a young man with multiple sclerosis.

This clonotype was seen more than once but under ten times. The gene calls are TRBV4-1 and TRBJ1-1; weak D call: TRBD1 (5 bases). The V gene lost 0 bases and the J gene lost 10 bases, with 12 bases spanning the gap. Germline V gene lookup returns CDR1 MGHRA and CDR2 YSYEKL. The CDR3 is 13 amino acids. The CDR3 reads CASSQEWRGIAFF. The CDR3 DNA reads as TGCGCCAGCAGCCAAGAATGGCGGGGGATAGCTTTCTTT.

This clonotype has ten or more counts. The junction shows a germline mismatch at one end, possibly a read error. The chain joins TRBV7-3 to TRBJ1-6, with 7 bases matching TRBD1. The germline CDR1 and CDR2 sequences are SGHTA and FQGTGA. The CDR3 has 14 amino acids. The CDR3 region has the DNA TGTGCCAGCAGCTCCACAGGGGCTCGGTCACCCCTCAACTTT. Its translation is CASSSTGARSPLNF. The variable domain in full, completed from reference TRBV7-3 and TRBJ1-6, reads GAGVSQTPSNKVTEKGKYVELRCDPISGHTALYWYRQSLGQGPEFLIYFQGTGAADDSGLPNDRFFAVRPEGSVSTLKIQRTERGDSAVYLCASSSTGARSPLNFGNGTRLTVT.

This clonotype was recorded many times. The chain uses TRBV6-2 or TRBV6-3 and TRBJ2-3; possible D gene TRBD1, 6 bases. This CDR3 comprises 16 residues. Trimming removed 5 bases from V and 1 base from J, with 16 bases in between. Looked up from germline, CDR1 is MNHEY and CDR2 is SVGEGT. For the CDR3, the DNA is TGTGCCAGCAGTACCCTCAGGGGAAGAGGCACAGATACGCAGTATTTT. This encodes CASSTLRGRGTDTQYF.

This clonotype occurred many times. The rearrangement uses TRBV4-2 and TRBJ2-3, with D perhaps matching TRBD2 (5 bases). The CDR3 consists of 13 residues. Germline V CDR1 and CDR2: LGHNA, YNFKEQ. Deletions cut 1 base from V and 14 bases from J, with 16 bases between. CDR3 DNA sequence: TGTGCCAGCAGCCAAGGGGCCCGGGAATTGAGGTATTTT. Protein: CASSQGARELRYF.

This chain links TRBV5-1 with TRBJ2-3, with TRBD2 identical over 13 bases. Losses at the gene ends were 9 bases for V and 10 bases for J; bases not matched to a gene: 14. This CDR3 region has 15 residues. Looked up from germline, CDR1 is SGHRS and CDR2 is YFSETQ. The CDR3 DNA reads TGCGCCACCTGCCCGACTAGCGGGGGGCTGGGTCCGCAGTATTTT. Amino acid sequence: CATCPTSGGLGPQYF.

In this sample, this clonotype turned up many times. V and J are TRBV5-6 and TRBJ1-3, with D hard to call. V was trimmed by 6 bases and J by 0 bases, leaving 7 bases between them. CDR3 length: 13 residues. From germline, CDR1 is SGHDT and CDR2 YYEEEE. CDR3 DNA: TGTGCCAGCAAGAGTTTCTCTGGAAACACCATATATTTT. Its protein is CASKSFSGNTIYF.

This clonotype came up many times. The chain is built from TRBV5-1 and TRBJ1-1; weak D call: TRBD1 (5 bases). V dropped 1 base and J dropped 1 base, with 11 bases sitting between them. The CDR3 runs to 15 residues. The germline gives CDR1 SGHRS, CDR2 YFSETQ. The CDR3 loop reads CASSLRQGSNTEAFF. The CDR3 nucleotides are TGCGCCAGCAGCTTGCGGCAGGGCTCGAACACTGAAGCTTTCTTT.

Turning to this clonotype: Possible read error: a much larger clone is one base away. The chain is built from TRBV7-9 and TRBJ1-1; D is unresolved. V was trimmed by 5 bases and J by 4 bases, leaving 11 bases between them. The germline V gene has CDR1 SEHNR and CDR2 FQNEAQ (reference sequence). The CDR3 covers 13 residues. CDR3 bases: TGTGCCAGCAGCCAAAAATCCGGCACTGAAGCTTTCTTT. Amino acids: CASSQKSGTEAFF.

This clonotype was counted at least ten times. The chain carries TRBV5-1 and TRBJ2-4; TRBD1 aligns across 9 bases. Per the germline V gene, CDR1 is SGHRS and CDR2 is YFSETQ. CDR3 length equals 14 residues. J gave up 9 bases and V 4 bases, and 8 bases lay outside the gene matches. The CDR3 DNA follows: TGCGCCAGCAGCCCCCGGACAGGGGACCCCATTCAGTACTTC. Protein product: CASSPRTGDPIQYF.

This clonotype showed up many times. The rearrangement joins TRBV12-3 or TRBV12-4 to TRBJ2-2; D uncertain. Trimming stripped 4 bases from V and 6 bases from J, with 6 bases between. The CDR3 length is 12 residues. CDR3 DNA: TGTGCCAGCAGTTCTCCTCCCGGGGAGCTGTTTTTT. It yields the protein CASSSPPGELFF.

This clonotype occurred many times. V and J are TRBV20-1 and TRBJ2-1; 10 nucleotides match TRBD2. The trim removed 2 bases at V and 10 bases at J, leaving 5 bases unmatched. CDR3 size: 13 residues. Per the germline V gene, CDR1 is DFQATT and CDR2 is SNEGSKA (reference sequence). The CDR3: CSARLPGLAEQFF. CDR3 DNA: TGCAGTGCTAGACTGCCGGGACTAGCGGAGCAGTTCTTC.

There are a few counts of this clonotype. The chain is built from TRBV20-1 and TRBJ2-3; possibly TRBD1 for D (6 bases). CDR3 length: 15 residues. Germline V gene lookup returns CDR1 DFQATT and CDR2 SNEGSKA (reference sequence). Between the trimmed V and J ends, which lost 4 bases and 2 bases, there was a span of 16 bases. CDR3 amino acids: CSAKDRHKHTDTQYF. The CDR3 DNA reads as TGCAGTGCTAAGGACAGACACAAGCACACAGATACGCAGTATTTT.

This clonotype appeared many times. This chain connects TRBV12-3 or TRBV12-4 to TRBJ2-5; D possibly uses TRBD1 or TRBD2 (6 bases each). With 6 bases removed from V and 5 bases from J, the gap between germline ends came to 22 bases. The CDR3 runs to 16 residues. For the CDR3, the DNA is TGTGCCAGCAGCCGGGCCCGGGACCCGGGGGCGGAGACCCAGTACTTC. Amino acid sequence: CASSRARDPGAETQYF.

This clonotype has ten or more counts. The V call is TRBV6-1, the J call TRBJ2-1, with D perhaps assigned TRBD1 or TRBD2 (5 bases each). V was trimmed by 5 bases and J by 1 base, leaving 12 bases between them. The CDR3 extends over 15 amino acids. Per the germline V gene, CDR1 is MNHNS and CDR2 is SASEGT. CDR3 bases: TGTGCCAGCAGTTACGAGTGGGGGTCCTACAATGAGCAGTTCTTC. Translating it yields CASSYEWGSYNEQFF.

This clonotype appeared many times. This chain links TRBV6-5 with TRBJ2-7; D is perhaps TRBD1 (5 bases). Trimming took off 5 bases at V and 6 bases at J, with 17 bases between the two ends. The V gene's germline CDR1 is MNHEY and CDR2 SVGAGI. The CDR3 runs to 14 residues. CDR3 sequence (DNA): TGTGCCAGCAGTCCCCGTCTCCCCCAGGGCGAGCAGTACTTC. Translated: CASSPRLPQGEQYF.

This clonotype was detected ten times or more. The rearrangement links TRBV6-5 to TRBJ2-7; weak D call: TRBD1 (7 bases). Trimming left V 4 bases short and J 2 bases short, with 15 bases between. The V gene's germline CDR1 is MNHEY and CDR2 SVGAGI. This CDR3 has 15 residues. CDR3 region: CASSSGSGGPYEQYV. The DNA of the CDR3 is TGTGCCAGCAGTTCGGGGTCAGGGGGGCCCTACGAGCAGTACGTC.

This clonotype was observed at least ten times. The chain recombines TRBV5-1 with TRBJ1-1; D not certain. The CDR3 spans 14 residues. The V and J ends lost 1 base and 3 bases respectively, with 10 bases between them. CDR1 SGHRS and CDR2 YFSETQ come from the germline V gene. In DNA, the CDR3 is TGCGCCAGCAGCTTGATGGATGGTGACACTGAAGCTTTCTTT. As protein: CASSLMDGDTEAFF. Full variable domain (remainder filled in from reference TRBV5-1 and TRBJ1-1): KAGVTQTPRYLIKTRGQQVTLSCSPISGHRSVSWYQQTPGQGLQFLFEYFSETQRNKGNFPGRFSGRQFSNSRSEMNVSTLELGDSALYLCASSLMDGDTEAFFGQGTRLTVV.

This clonotype was seen only a few times. CDR3 residues: CASSLTVDGNQPQHF. The CDR3 nucleotides are TGTGCCAGCAGCTTGACAGTGGACGGCAATCAGCCCCAGCATTTT. The chain carries TRBV6-6 and TRBJ1-5, with D maybe TRBD1 (5 bases). This CDR3 comprises 15 residues. Germline V lookup: CDR1 MNHNY, CDR2 SVGAGI (reference sequence). Trimming left V 6 bases short and J 2 bases short, with 14 bases between.

Many counts were recorded for this clonotype. In nucleotides, the CDR3 is TGTGCCAGCAGCCAAGCTGCTAACTATGGCTACACCTTC. Translation gives CASSQAANYGYTF. The chain links TRBV14 to TRBJ1-2, with D unclear. Trimming stripped 1 base from V and 0 bases from J, with 3 bases between. The germline gives CDR1 SGHDN, CDR2 FVKESK. The CDR3 runs to 13 residues.

A remark on this clonotype: This may come from a read error, since a much larger clone is one base off. This rearrangement joins TRBV20-1 to TRBJ2-3; D is uncertain. V was trimmed by 3 bases and J by 5 bases, leaving 9 bases between them. The CDR3 sequence is 12 residues long. The germline V gene has CDR1 DFQATT and CDR2 SNEGSKA (reference sequence). The CDR3 spells CSARYNVDTQYF. The CDR3 region has the DNA TGCAGTGCTAGGTACAATGTAGATACGCAGTATTTT.

This clonotype occurred many times. The chain is built from TRBV6-5 and TRBJ1-1, with 7 nucleotides matching TRBD1. Germline assignment: CDR1 MNHEY and CDR2 SVGAGI. The CDR3 is 16 amino acids. With V trimmed by 2 bases and J by 4 bases, 10 bases remained unmatched. DNA for the CDR3: TGTGCCAGCAGTTACGTATTTTCACGGGACAGCACTGAAGCTTTCTTT. It specifies CASSYVFSRDSTEAFF.

Ten or more counts support this clonotype. V usage is TRBV7-8 and J usage is TRBJ1-4; D remains ambiguous. The CDR3 contains 15 residues. The V gene's germline CDR1 is SGHVS and CDR2 FQNEAQ. V gave up 2 bases and J gave up 0 bases, with 7 bases separating them. In DNA, the CDR3 is TGTGCCAGCAGCTTATATTCTTCAACTAATGAAAAACTGTTTTTT. Protein: CASSLYSSTNEKLFF.

This clonotype was counted at least ten times. The chain links TRBV11-2 to TRBJ2-2, with TRBD2 matching 11 bases. Looked up from germline, CDR1 is SGHAT and CDR2 is FQNNGV. The V segment lost 6 bases and the J segment 0 bases; nucleotides outside the gene matches: 6. CDR3 length: 17 residues. The CDR3 DNA sequence: TGTGCCAGCAGTCCCCATAGCGGGGGGGCGAACACCGGGGAGCTGTTTTTT. Its protein is CASSPHSGGANTGELFF.

This clonotype has a count of ten or more. This chain links TRBV11-2 with TRBJ1-2, with D uncertain. The V gene lost 5 bases and the J gene lost 1 base, with 8 bases spanning the gap. This CDR3 has 13 amino acids. The V gene's germline CDR1 is SGHAT and CDR2 FQNNGV. CDR3 amino acids: CASSSVSNYGYTF. CDR3 nucleotide sequence: TGTGCCAGCAGCAGCGTCAGTAACTATGGCTACACCTTC.

This clonotype was detected many times. The chain joins TRBV4-1 to TRBJ1-4, with 7 bases lining up with TRBD1. This CDR3 is 15 amino acids long. The germline CDR1 and CDR2 sequences are MGHRA and YSYEKL. After removal of 5 bases from V and 4 bases from J, the junction contained 7 bases not matched to a gene. Here the CDR3 reads CASSTRQGGNEKLFF. For the CDR3, the DNA is TGCGCCAGCAGCACAAGACAGGGTGGTAATGAAAAACTGTTTTTT.

This clonotype ranks as medium-sized. CDR3 DNA sequence: TGTGCCACCAGTAAACTAGGACACACAGATACGCAGTATTTT. This translates into CATSKLGHTDTQYF. The chain carries TRBV24-1 and TRBJ2-3; D is perhaps TRBD1 or TRBD2 (5 bases each). Germline loops: CDR1 KGHDR, CDR2 SFDVKD. The length of the CDR3 is 14 residues. V lost 6 bases and J 2 bases, leaving 11 bases between the germline ends.

This clonotype was counted a few times. DNA of the CDR3: TGTGCCAGCAGCTTGGATGGGACAGGAGGCACCGGGGAGCTGTTTTTT. Amino acid sequence: CASSLDGTGGTGELFF. The chain is built from TRBV5-4 and TRBJ2-2, with 8 bases lining up with TRBD1. This CDR3 region has 16 residues. The J segment lost 4 bases and the V segment lost 0 bases, leaving 5 bases of the junction unmatched. The germline gives CDR1 SGHNT, CDR2 YYREEE (reference sequence).

This clonotype was seen repeatedly, ten times or more. The chain has TRBV29-1 and TRBJ2-1, with no clear D. V was clipped by 6 bases and J by 4 bases, with 16 bases between them. This CDR3 contains 14 residues. CDR1 and CDR2 from the germline V gene are SQVTM and ANQGSEA. CDR3 region: CSVIPNRAYNEQFF. The CDR3 DNA follows: TGCAGCGTAATCCCAAACCGAGCTTACAATGAGCAGTTCTTC.

This clonotype came up many times. This rearrangement joins TRBV12-3 or TRBV12-4 to TRBJ2-1; TRBD1 or TRBD2 may be the D gene (5 bases each). This CDR3 contains 14 residues. V was pared by 6 bases and J by 2 bases, with 11 bases between. CDR3 amino acids: CASSAGTTYNEQFF. The CDR3 DNA follows: TGTGCCAGCAGCGCCGGGACGACCTACAATGAGCAGTTCTTC.

Many counts were recorded for this clonotype. This rearrangement joins TRBV10-3 to TRBJ1-4; D may be TRBD1 (6 bases). V gave up 3 bases and J gave up 7 bases, with 18 bases separating them. CDR1 is ENHRY, CDR2 SYGVKD, per germline. This CDR3 region has 16 residues. The CDR3 sequence is CAISEGPGATSEKLFF. The DNA of the CDR3 is TGTGCCATCAGTGAAGGGCCAGGGGCGACGAGTGAAAAACTGTTTTTT.

The chain is built from TRBV4-1 and TRBJ2-7; D unresolved. The CDR3 is 16 amino acids. Trimming removed 1 base at V and 0 bases at J, with 13 bases between. Germline V gene lookup returns CDR1 MGHRA and CDR2 YSYEKL. CDR3 sequence (DNA): TGCGCCAGCAGCCAAGGTTCCGAAAGGAGCTCCTACGAGCAGTACGTC. As protein: CASSQGSERSSYEQYV.

This clonotype was picked up many times. The J gene is TRBJ1-1, the V gene TRBV10-3; TRBD1 might be the D (5 bases). The CDR3 length is 14 residues. Trimming shortened V by 3 bases and J by 11 bases, and 19 bases separated the two germline ends. The germline V gene encodes CDR1 ENHRY and CDR2 SYGVKD. Here the CDR3 DNA reads TGTGCCATCAGTGATCCAGGGAGGGGATATTATGCTTTCTTT. Translated: CAISDPGRGYYAFF.